This note documents a single T cell receptor (beta chain) sequence. Antigen specificity is unknown. The sample belongs to a study of identifying expanded T cells in peripheral blood. Profiling relied on immunoSEQ multiplex PCR, and the TCRdb table lists in-frame clones only, not all of them. The table has 95,000 to 100,000 clones, around nine tenths seen once. Study-wide results and limits: Variance in clone template counts between approximately 2-week samples significantly increased with total template count across all healthy donors. Over around two and four weeks, about 17 and 20 clones changed, versus around 1.1 between replicates.

Collection occurred without any documented infections or immune events in donors. Per germline, CDR1 SGHRS and CDR2 YFSETQ. This CDR3 comprises 16 residues. V lost 4 bases and J lost 3; bases outside the gene matches: 4. The sample comprised blood. This rearrangement joins TRBV5-1 to TRBJ2-1, with 13 positions matching TRBD2. The sequence was obtained from a person aged 18 to 70 in good health. The CDR3 coding sequence is TGCGCCAGCAGCCCGGGACTAGCGGGGATCTACAATGAGCAGTTCTTC. It yields the protein CASSPGLAGIYNEQFF.